This T cell receptor beta chain was retrieved from a study of T-cell reconstitution after alpha-beta-depleted transplantation in children. This CDR3 spans 12 amino acids. V gave up 3 bases and J gave up 5 bases, with 8 bases separating them. The V gene's germline CDR1 is DFQATT and CDR2 SNEGSKA (reference sequence). Study-wide results and limits: Newly produced T cells mostly provided counts and TCRbeta diversity after one year, as hyperexpanded clones declined. Elevated TCRbeta diversity at day 60 was traced, in some patients, to surviving recipient T cells and thymic progenitors. Several hundred rapidly expanded clones from non-depleted graft cells reportedly supplied alpha-beta T cells about two months post-transplant.

Of note for this clonotype: Its specificity is not known.

Library preparation (for TCRbeta) was performed with unique molecular identifiers. TCRdb passed the PCR reads through MiXCR, listing each CDR3 protein once. The data contain fewer than 750,000 distinct CDR3 sequences, roughly 23% of them singletons. The gene calls are TRBV20-1 and TRBJ1-5; D ambiguous. The starting material was PBMCs, mostly from graft donor cells, obtained 360 days after TCRalphabeta/CD19-depleted stem cell transplant. The TCR comes from a boy in the first two years of life who had a stem cell transplant for acute myeloid leukemia, so the T cells may come from the graft donor. The CDR3 region has the DNA TGCAGTGCTAGTAAAGGAGATCAGCCCCAGCATTTT. Residues: CSASKGDQPQHF.